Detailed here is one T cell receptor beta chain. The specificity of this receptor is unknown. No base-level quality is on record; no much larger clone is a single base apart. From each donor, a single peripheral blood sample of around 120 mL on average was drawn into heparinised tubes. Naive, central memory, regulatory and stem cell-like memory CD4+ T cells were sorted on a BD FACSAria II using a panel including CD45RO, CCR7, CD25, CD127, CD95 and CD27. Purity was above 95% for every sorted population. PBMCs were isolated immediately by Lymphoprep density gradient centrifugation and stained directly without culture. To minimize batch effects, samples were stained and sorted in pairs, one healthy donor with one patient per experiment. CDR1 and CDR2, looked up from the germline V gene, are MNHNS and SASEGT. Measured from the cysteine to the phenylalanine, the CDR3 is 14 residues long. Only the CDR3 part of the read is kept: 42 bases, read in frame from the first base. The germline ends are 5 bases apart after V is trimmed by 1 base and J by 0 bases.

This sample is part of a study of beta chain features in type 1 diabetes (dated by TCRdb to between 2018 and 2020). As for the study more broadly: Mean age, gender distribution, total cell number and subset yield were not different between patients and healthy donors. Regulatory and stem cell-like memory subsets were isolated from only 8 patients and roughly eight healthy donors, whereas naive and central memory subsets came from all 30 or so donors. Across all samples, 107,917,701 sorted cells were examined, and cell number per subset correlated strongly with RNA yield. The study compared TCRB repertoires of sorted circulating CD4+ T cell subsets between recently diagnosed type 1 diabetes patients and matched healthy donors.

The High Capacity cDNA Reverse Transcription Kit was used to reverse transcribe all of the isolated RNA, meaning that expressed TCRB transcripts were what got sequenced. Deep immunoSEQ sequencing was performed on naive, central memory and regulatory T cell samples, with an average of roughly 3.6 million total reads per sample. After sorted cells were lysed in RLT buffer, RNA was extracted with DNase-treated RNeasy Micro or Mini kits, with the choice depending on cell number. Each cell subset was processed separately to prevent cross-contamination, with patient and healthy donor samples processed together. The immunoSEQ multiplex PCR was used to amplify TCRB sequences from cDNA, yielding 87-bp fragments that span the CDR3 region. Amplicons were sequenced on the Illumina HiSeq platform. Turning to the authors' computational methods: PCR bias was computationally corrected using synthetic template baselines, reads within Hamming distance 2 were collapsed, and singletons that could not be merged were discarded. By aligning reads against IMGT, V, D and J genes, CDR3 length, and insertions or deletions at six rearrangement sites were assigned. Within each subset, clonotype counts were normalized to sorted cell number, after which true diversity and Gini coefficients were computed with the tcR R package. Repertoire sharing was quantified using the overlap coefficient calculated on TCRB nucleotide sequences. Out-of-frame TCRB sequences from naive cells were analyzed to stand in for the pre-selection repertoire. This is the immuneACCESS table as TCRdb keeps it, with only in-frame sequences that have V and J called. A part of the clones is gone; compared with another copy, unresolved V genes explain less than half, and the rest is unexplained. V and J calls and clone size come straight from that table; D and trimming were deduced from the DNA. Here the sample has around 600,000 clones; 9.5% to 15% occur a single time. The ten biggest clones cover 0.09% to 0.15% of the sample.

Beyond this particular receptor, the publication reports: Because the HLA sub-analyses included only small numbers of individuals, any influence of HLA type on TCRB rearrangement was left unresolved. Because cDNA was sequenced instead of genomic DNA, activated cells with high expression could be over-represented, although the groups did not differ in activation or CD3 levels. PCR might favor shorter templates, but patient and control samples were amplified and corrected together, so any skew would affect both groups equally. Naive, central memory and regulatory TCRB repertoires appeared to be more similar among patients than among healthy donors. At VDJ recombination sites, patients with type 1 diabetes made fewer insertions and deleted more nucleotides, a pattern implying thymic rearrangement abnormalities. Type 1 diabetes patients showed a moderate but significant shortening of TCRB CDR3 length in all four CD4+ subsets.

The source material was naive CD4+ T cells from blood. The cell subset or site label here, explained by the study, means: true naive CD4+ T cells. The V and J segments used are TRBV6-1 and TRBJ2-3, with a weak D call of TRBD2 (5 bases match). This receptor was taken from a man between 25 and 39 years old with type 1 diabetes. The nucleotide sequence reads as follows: TGTGCCAGCAGTGAAGGGAGGAGCACAGATACGCAGTATTTT. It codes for CASSEGRSTDTQYF.